This T cell receptor (beta chain) was recovered during a study of blood T cells in healthy people across ages. Combining a sample-barcoded 5' primer with a J-beta primer mix, a second PCR ran for about 6 to 11 cycles. MiXCR was run by TCRdb on the 5' RACE reads, yielding one entry per CDR3 protein. Among 1.5 million to 2 million distinct CDR3 sequences listed, about 30% were seen once. The germline gives CDR1 SGHTA, CDR2 FQGNSA. V was clipped by 4 bases and J by 1 base; unmatched bases: 5. This CDR3 region has 16 residues. Study-wide results and limits: Naive and antigen-experienced cells could not be conclusively compared, given unsorted PBMCs.

About this clonotype: Its antigen is unknown.

Sequenced input: blood. The chain couples TRBV7-2 to TRBJ2-1; TRBD2 matches 9 bases. The clonotype was recovered from a woman in her twenties or thirties in good health. CDR3 in DNA: TGTGCCAGCAGCTATAGCGGGAGCAAGTCCTACAATGAGCAGTTCTTC. Translation: CASSYSGSKSYNEQFF. Full variable domain (remainder filled in from reference TRBV7-2 and TRBJ2-1): GAGVSQSPSNKVTEKGKDVELRCDPISGHTALYWYRQSLGQGLEFLIYFQGNSAPDKSGLPSDRFSAERTGGSVSTLTIQRTQQEDSAVYLCASSYSGSKSYNEQFFGPGTRLTVL.